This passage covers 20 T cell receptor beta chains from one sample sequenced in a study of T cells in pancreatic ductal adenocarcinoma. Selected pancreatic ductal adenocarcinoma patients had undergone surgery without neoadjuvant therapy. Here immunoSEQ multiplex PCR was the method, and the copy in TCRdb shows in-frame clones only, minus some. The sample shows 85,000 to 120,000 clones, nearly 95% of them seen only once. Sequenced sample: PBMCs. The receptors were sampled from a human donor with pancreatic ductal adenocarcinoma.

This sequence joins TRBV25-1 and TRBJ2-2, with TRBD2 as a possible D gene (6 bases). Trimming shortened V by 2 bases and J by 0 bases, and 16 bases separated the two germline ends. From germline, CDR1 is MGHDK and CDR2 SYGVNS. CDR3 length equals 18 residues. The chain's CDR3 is CASSEEEGLPANTGELFF. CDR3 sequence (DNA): TGTGCCAGCAGTGAAGAGGAGGGGCTCCCTGCGAACACCGGGGAGCTGTTTTTT.

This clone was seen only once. CDR3 sequence reads: CASSEWTAGGNQPQHF. CDR3 nucleotide sequence: TGTGCCAGCAGTGAATGGACAGCCGGGGGCAATCAGCCCCAGCATTTT. The rearrangement uses TRBV6-1 and TRBJ1-5; weak D call: TRBD1 (6 bases). Germline V lookup: CDR1 MNHNS, CDR2 SASEGT. Trimming shortened V by 2 bases and J by 2 bases, and 13 bases separated the two germline ends. The CDR3 totals 16 residues.

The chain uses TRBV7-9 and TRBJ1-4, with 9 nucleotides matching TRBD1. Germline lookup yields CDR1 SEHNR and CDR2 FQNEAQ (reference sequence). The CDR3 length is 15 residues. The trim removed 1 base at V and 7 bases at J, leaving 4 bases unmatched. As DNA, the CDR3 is TGTGCCAGCAGCTTAGGGGGACAGGGCGGTGAAAAACTGTTTTTT. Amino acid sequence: CASSLGGQGGEKLFF.

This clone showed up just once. CDR3 sequence (DNA): TGTGCCAGCAGTACCGACAGGGCGGCTTTTTATGGCTACACCTTC. Its protein product is CASSTDRAAFYGYTF. J is TRBJ1-2 and V is TRBV6-5, with 7 bases lining up with TRBD1. Germline V gene data show CDR1 as MNHEY and CDR2 as SVGAGI. This CDR3 comprises 15 residues. The trim removed 5 bases at V and 5 bases at J, leaving 11 bases unmatched.

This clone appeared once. CDR3 nucleotide sequence: TGTGCCAGCAGTTGGGCCCAAGAGACCCAGTACTTC. Protein sequence: CASSWAQETQYF. The V and J genes are TRBV11-1 and TRBJ2-5; D gene uncertain. Trimming left V 6 bases short and J 1 base short, with 6 bases between. CDR1 SGHAT and CDR2 FQDESV come from the germline V gene (reference sequence). The CDR3 totals 12 residues.

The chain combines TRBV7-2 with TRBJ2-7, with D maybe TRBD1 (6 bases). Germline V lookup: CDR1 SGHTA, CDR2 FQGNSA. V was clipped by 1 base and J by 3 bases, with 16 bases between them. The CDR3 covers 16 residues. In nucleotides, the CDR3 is TGTGCCAGCAGCTTAGGGGGGCCGGGACAAATCTACGAGCAGTACTTC. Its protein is CASSLGGPGQIYEQYF. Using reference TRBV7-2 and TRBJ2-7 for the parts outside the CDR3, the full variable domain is GAGVSQSPSNKVTEKGKDVELRCDPISGHTALYWYRQSLGQGLEFLIYFQGNSAPDKSGLPSDRFSAERTGGSVSTLTIQRTQQEDSAVYLCASSLGGPGQIYEQYFGPGTRLTVT.

The CDR3 is CASSPRGATDTQYF. The CDR3 nucleotides are TGTGCCAGCAGTCCCCGGGGGGCTACAGATACGCAGTATTTT. This sequence joins TRBV27 and TRBJ2-3, with D maybe TRBD2 (7 bases). CDR1 and CDR2 (germline): MNHEY, SMNVEV (reference sequence). V was pared by 5 bases and J by 3 bases, with 12 bases between. CDR3 length: 14 residues.

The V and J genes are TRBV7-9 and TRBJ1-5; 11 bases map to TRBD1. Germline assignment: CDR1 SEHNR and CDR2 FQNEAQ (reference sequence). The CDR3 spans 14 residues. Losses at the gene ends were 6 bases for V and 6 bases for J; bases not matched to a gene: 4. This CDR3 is CASSSGTGGQPQHF. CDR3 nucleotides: TGTGCCAGCAGTTCCGGGACAGGGGGTCAGCCCCAGCATTTT.

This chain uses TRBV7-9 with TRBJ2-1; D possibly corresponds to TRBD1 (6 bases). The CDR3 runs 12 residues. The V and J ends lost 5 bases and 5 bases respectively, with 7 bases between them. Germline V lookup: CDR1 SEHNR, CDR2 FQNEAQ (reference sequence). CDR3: CASSRTDNEQFF. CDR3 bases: TGTGCCAGCAGCCGGACAGACAATGAGCAGTTCTTC.

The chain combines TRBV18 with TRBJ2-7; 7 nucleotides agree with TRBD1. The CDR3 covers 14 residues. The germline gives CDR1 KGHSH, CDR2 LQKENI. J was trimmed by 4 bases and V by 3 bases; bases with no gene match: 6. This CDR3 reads CASSPAGTAYEQYF. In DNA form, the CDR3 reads TGTGCCAGCTCACCTGCCGGGACAGCTTACGAGCAGTACTTC.

In nucleotides, the CDR3 is TGTGCCAGCAGCTTAGGTTGGGGGACAGGGTGGAACGAGCAGTACTTC. It specifies CASSLGWGTGWNEQYF. The J gene is TRBJ2-7, the V gene TRBV11-2; 9 bases map to TRBD1. CDR3 length equals 16 residues. V gave up 1 base and J gave up 5 bases; unmatched junction bases: 9. CDR1 is SGHAT, CDR2 FQNNGV, per germline.

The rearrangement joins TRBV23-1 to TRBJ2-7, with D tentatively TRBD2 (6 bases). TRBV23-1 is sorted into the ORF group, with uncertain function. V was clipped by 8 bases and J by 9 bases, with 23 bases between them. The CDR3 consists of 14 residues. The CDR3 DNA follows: TGCGCCAGCGGTAAGGAGGGCCCGGACCGGCGGCAGTACTTC. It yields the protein CASGKEGPDRRQYF.

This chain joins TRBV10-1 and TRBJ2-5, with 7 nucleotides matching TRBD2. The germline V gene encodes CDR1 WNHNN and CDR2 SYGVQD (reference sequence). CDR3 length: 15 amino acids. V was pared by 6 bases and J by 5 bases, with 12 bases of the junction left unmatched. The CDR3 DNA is TGCGCCAGCAGCCCCACTATGGGAGGGCGGGAGACCCAGTACTTC. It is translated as CASSPTMGGRETQYF.

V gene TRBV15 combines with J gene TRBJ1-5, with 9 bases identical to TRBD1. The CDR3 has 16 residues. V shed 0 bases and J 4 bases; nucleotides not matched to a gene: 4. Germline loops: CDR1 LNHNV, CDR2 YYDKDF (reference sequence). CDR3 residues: CATSRDRTGANQPQHF. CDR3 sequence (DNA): TGTGCCACCAGCAGAGACCGGACAGGGGCAAATCAGCCCCAGCATTTT. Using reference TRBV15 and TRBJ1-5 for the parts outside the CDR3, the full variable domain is DAMVIQNPRYQVTQFGKPVTLSCSQTLNHNVMYWYQQKSSQAPKLLFHYYDKDFNNEADTPDNFQSRRPNTSFCFLDIRSPGLGDTAMYLCATSRDRTGANQPQHFGDGTRLSIL.

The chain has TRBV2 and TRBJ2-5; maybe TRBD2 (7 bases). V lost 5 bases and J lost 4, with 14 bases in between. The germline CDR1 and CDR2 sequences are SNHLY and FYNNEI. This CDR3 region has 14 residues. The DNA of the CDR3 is TGTGCCAGCAGTTTAGGGGGGGGAGGAGAGACCCAGTACTTC. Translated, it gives CASSLGGGGETQYF.

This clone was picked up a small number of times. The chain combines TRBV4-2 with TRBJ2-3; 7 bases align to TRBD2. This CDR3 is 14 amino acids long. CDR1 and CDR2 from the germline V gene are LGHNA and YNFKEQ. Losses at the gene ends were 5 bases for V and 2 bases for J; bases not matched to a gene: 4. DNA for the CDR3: TGTGCCAGCAGCGGGCTAGCGGTCACAGATACGCAGTATTTT. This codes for CASSGLAVTDTQYF.

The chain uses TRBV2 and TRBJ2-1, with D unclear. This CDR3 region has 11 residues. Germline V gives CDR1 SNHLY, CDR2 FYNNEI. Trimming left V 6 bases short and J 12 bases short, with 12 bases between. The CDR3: CASRNAPRQFF. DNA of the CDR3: TGTGCCAGCAGAAATGCCCCTAGGCAGTTCTTC.

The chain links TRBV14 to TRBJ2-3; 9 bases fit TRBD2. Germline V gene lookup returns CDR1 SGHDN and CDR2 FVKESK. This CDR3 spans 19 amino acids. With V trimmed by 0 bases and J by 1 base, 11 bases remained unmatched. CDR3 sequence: CASSQDPRIAGDGTDTQYF. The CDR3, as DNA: TGTGCCAGCAGCCAAGACCCTCGAATAGCGGGAGACGGCACAGATACGCAGTATTTT.

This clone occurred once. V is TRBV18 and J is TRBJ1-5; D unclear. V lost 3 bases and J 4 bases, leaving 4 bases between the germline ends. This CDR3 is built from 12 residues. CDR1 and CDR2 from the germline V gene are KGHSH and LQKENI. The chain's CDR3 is CASSPENQPQHF. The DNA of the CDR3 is TGTGCCAGCTCACCGGAGAATCAGCCCCAGCATTTT.

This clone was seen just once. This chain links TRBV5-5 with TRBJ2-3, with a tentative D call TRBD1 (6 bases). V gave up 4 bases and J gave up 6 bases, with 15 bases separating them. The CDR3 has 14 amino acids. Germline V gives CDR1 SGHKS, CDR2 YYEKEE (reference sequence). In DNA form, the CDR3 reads TGTGCCAGCAGCCGACAGGCCCGCTTGGATACGCAGTATTTT. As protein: CASSRQARLDTQYF.